These 5 T cell receptor beta chains originate from one sample sequenced in a study of Ad26.COV2.S vaccination and SARS-CoV-2 variants. Libraries were prepared by immunoSEQ multiplex PCR; TCRdb keeps only in-frame clonotypes and omits some of them. The table lists some 500,000 clones, approximately 92% of them singletons. Treatment in this sample: approximately 18 received Ad26.COV2.S at low or high dose, single or two shots; 5 received placebo; per-sample allocation not given. Material that was analyzed had been drawn on day 63 after the first vaccine or placebo injection. The source was peripheral blood, collected in a trial of Ad26.COV2.S vaccine versus placebo. The receptors come from a person between 18 and 65 years old who received the Ad26.COV2.S COVID-19 vaccine or a placebo.

The chain couples TRBV5-1 to TRBJ1-3; 9 bases are shared with TRBD1. The CDR3 length is 15 residues. V was pared by 4 bases and J by 4 bases, with 6 bases of the junction left unmatched. Germline assignment: CDR1 SGHRS and CDR2 YFSETQ. The CDR3 nucleotides are TGCGCCAGCAGCAGGGGACAGGGTTTCGGAAACACCATATATTTT. It yields the protein CASSRGQGFGNTIYF.

The rearrangement uses TRBV7-2 and TRBJ2-2; 10 bases are a match to TRBD2. Germline V gene lookup returns CDR1 SGHTA and CDR2 FQGNSA. Trimming at V came to 7 bases and at J to 1 base, leaving 6 bases not matched to a gene. The length of the CDR3 is 16 residues. The CDR3 spells CASTLIAGGNTGELFF. CDR3 bases: TGTGCCAGCACCCTAATAGCGGGGGGGAACACCGGGGAGCTGTTTTTT.

The chain carries TRBV5-1 and TRBJ1-2, with no clear D. V dropped 1 base and J dropped 3 bases, with 10 bases sitting between them. Germline V gene lookup returns CDR1 SGHRS and CDR2 YFSETQ. The CDR3 contains 14 residues. The CDR3 region is CASSLSSDYYGYTF. Here the CDR3 DNA reads TGCGCCAGCAGCTTGTCGTCAGACTACTATGGCTACACCTTC.

The rearrangement joins TRBV20-1 to TRBJ1-1; no clear D gene. From germline, CDR1 is DFQATT and CDR2 SNEGSKA (reference sequence). The CDR3 runs 15 residues. Between the trimmed V and J ends, which lost 3 bases and 3 bases, there was a span of 17 bases. The CDR3 sequence is CSASSPFGGDTEAFF. CDR3 sequence (DNA): TGCAGTGCTAGTAGCCCGTTTGGCGGGGACACTGAAGCTTTCTTT.

This rearrangement joins TRBV7-2 to TRBJ2-1, with 10 bases matching TRBD2. With V trimmed by 3 bases and J by 10 bases, 9 bases remained unmatched. The CDR3 extends over 15 amino acids. Germline CDR1 reads SGHTA; CDR2 reads FQGNSA. The CDR3 DNA reads as TGTGCCAGCAGCTTTACTAGCGGGGAAATGACCGAGCAGTTCTTC. Its protein is CASSFTSGEMTEQFF.